Presented here are 6 T cell receptor beta chains from one specimen sequenced in a study of control samples from healthy donors and cancer patients. The assay was immunoSEQ multiplex PCR, and TCRdb's table has in-frame clones only and misses some. The data hold over 85,000 clones, with roughly nine tenths observed a single time. The source material was PBMCs. Receptors originate from a woman in her fifties or sixties with colorectal cancer.

The chain combines TRBV30 with TRBJ1-5; a weak D match, TRBD1 (5 bases). The CDR3 is made up of 15 amino acids. Trimming cost V 0 bases and J 4 bases, with 13 bases left between them. Looked up from germline, CDR1 is GTSNPN and CDR2 is SVGIG (reference sequence). The DNA of the CDR3 is TGTGCCTGGAGTGTTAGTTGGGACCAAAATCAGCCCCAGCATTTT. Translation gives CAWSVSWDQNQPQHF.

V and J are TRBV7-2 and TRBJ2-5; 8 positions agree with TRBD2. Per the germline V gene, CDR1 is SGHTA and CDR2 is FQGNSA. With 4 bases clipped from V and 1 base from J, the junction kept 11 bases outside the gene matches. The CDR3 has 17 residues. CDR3 sequence reads: CASSSHPGGATQETQYF. The DNA of the CDR3 is TGTGCCAGCAGCTCCCACCCCGGGGGGGCCACCCAAGAGACCCAGTACTTC.

This clone was seen a single time. The J gene is TRBJ2-1, the V gene TRBV7-8; 8 nucleotides agree with TRBD2. With 6 bases clipped from V and 6 bases from J, the junction kept 13 bases outside the gene matches. Germline CDR1 reads SGHVS; CDR2 reads FQNEAQ. This CDR3 has 16 amino acids. Here the CDR3 DNA reads TGTGCCAGCAGACAACCACGGGGGGGCCCCGGCAATGAGCAGTTCTTC. This translates into CASRQPRGGPGNEQFF.

The rearrangement joins TRBV6-6 to TRBJ2-2, with D tentatively TRBD1 (5 bases). Per germline, CDR1 MNHNY and CDR2 SVGAGI (reference sequence). The CDR3 is 15 residues long. V gave up 2 bases and J gave up 0 bases, with 7 bases separating them. Written as DNA, the CDR3 is TGTGCCAGCAGTTACCAGGGCGCGAACACCGGGGAGCTGTTTTTT. Its protein is CASSYQGANTGELFF.

This chain connects TRBV4-3 to TRBJ1-6, with 9 nucleotides matching TRBD1. With 4 bases clipped from V and 10 bases from J, the junction kept 11 bases outside the gene matches. The CDR3 length is 16 residues. CDR1 is LGHNA, CDR2 YSLEER, per germline. For the CDR3, the DNA is TGCGCCAGCAGCCCTCCTCCAGGACAGGGGAGGTCACCCCTCCACTTT. This codes for CASSPPPGQGRSPLHF.

The chain recombines TRBV3-1 (or the pseudogene TRBV3-2) with TRBJ2-3; TRBD1 matches 7 bases. The CDR3 spans 17 residues. V shed 0 bases, J shed 2 bases, and the junction held 8 bases outside the gene matches. Germline V gene lookup returns CDR1 LGHDT and CDR2 YNNKEL (reference sequence). For the CDR3, the DNA is TGTGCCAGCAGCCAAGATATCCGGACAGGAAACACAGATACGCAGTATTTT. This codes for CASSQDIRTGNTDTQYF.